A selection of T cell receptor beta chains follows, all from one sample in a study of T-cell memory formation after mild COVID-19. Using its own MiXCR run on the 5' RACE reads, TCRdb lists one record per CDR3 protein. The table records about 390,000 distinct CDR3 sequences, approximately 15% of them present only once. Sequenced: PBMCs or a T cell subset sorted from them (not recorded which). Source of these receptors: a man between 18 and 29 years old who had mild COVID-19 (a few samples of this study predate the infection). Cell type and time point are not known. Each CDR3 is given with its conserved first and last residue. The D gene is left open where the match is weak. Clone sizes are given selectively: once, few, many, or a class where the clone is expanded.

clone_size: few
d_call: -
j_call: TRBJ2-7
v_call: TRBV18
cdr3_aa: CASSPPWEGGDEQYF
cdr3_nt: TGTGCCAGCTCACCACCGTGGGAAGGGGGGGATGAGCAGTACTTC

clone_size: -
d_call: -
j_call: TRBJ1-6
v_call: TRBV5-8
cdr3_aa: CASSHVYGNSPLHF
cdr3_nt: TGTGCCAGCAGCCACGTGTACGGGAATTCACCCCTCCACTTT

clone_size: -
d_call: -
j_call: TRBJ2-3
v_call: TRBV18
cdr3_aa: CASHSAGHPDTQYF
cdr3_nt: TGTGCCAGCCACTCGGCGGGTCACCCGGATACGCAGTATTTT

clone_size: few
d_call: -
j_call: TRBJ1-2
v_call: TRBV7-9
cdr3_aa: CASSRPGPQGYTF
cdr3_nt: TGTGCCAGCAGCCGTCCGGGGCCCCAGGGCTACACCTTC

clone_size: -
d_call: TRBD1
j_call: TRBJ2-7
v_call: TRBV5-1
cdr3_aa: CASSWGQGEYEQYF
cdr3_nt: TGCGCCAGCAGCTGGGGACAGGGGGAATACGAGCAGTACTTC

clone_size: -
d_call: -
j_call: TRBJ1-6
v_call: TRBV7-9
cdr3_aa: CASSLGRGSPNNSPLHF
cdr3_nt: TGTGCCAGCAGCTTAGGGCGCGGCAGCCCTAATAATTCACCCCTCCACTTT

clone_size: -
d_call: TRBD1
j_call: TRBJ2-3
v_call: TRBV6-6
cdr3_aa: CASSYTRGLGTDTQYF
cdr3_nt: TGTGCCAGCAGTTACACCAGGGGGCTCGGCACAGATACGCAGTATTTT

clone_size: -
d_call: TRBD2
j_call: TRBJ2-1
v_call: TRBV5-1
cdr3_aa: CASSLYSSGDNEQFF
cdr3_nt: TGCGCCAGCAGCTTGTATTCTAGCGGGGATAATGAGCAGTTCTTC

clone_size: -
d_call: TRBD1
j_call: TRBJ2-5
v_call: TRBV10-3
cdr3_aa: CAISKDRSQETQYF
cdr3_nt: TGTGCCATCAGTAAGGACAGGTCCCAAGAGACCCAGTACTTC

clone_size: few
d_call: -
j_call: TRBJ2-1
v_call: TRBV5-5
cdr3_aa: CASSEGSYNEQFF
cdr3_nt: TGTGCCAGCAGCGAAGGGTCCTACAATGAGCAGTTCTTC

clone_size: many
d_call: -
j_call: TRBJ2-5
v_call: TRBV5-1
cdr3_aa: CASSLSEGSATQYF
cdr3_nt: TGCGCCAGCAGCTTGTCGGAGGGGTCGGCGACCCAGTACTTC

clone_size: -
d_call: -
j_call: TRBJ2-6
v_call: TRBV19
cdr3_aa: CATGSSGANVLTF
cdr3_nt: TGTGCCACCGGGAGCTCTGGGGCCAACGTCCTGACTTTC

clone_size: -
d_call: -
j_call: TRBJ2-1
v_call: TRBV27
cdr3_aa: CASSDALTNLNEQFF
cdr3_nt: TGTGCCAGCAGCGACGCCCTCACAAACCTGAATGAGCAGTTCTTC

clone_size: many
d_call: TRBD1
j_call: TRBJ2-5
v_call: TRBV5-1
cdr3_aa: CASSPGGQGSETQYF
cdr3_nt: TGCGCCAGCAGCCCCGGAGGACAGGGTTCGGAGACCCAGTACTTC

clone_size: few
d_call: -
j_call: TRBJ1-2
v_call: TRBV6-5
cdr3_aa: CASSYSSGEGGYTF
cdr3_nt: TGTGCCAGCAGTTACTCCTCAGGGGAAGGCGGCTACACCTTC

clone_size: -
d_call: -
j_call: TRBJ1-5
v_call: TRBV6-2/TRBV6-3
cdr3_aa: CASRPRGAENQPQHF
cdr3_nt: TGTGCCAGCAGACCTCGGGGGGCAGAAAATCAGCCCCAGCATTTT

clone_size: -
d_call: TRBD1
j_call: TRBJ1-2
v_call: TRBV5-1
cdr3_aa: CASSPGTGGSYGYTF
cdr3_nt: TGCGCCAGCAGCCCAGGGACAGGAGGGAGCTATGGCTACACCTTC

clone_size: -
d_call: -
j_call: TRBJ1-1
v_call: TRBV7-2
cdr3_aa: CASSLDPGFLTEAFF
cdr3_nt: TGTGCCAGCAGCTTGGATCCAGGATTTCTCACTGAAGCTTTCTTT

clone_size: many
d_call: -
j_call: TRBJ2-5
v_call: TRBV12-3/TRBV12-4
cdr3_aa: CASSLAGYQETQYF
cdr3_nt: TGTGCCAGCAGTTTAGCAGGGTACCAAGAGACCCAGTACTTC

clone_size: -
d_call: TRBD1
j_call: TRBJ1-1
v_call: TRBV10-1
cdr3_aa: CASSAYRGLGTEAFF
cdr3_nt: TGCGCCAGCAGTGCGTACAGGGGGCTGGGCACTGAAGCTTTCTTT

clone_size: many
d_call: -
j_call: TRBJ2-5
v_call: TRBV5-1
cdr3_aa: CASSLVPSGSQETQYF
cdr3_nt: TGCGCCAGCAGCTTGGTTCCTAGTGGGAGCCAAGAGACCCAGTACTTC

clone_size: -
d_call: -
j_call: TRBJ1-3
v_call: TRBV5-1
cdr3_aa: CASSNGPTGAQGGNTIYF
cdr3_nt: TGCGCCAGCAGTAACGGCCCAACAGGCGCCCAAGGGGGAAACACCATATATTTT

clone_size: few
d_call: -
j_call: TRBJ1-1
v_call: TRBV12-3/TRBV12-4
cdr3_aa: CASSLMGKEAFF
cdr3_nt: TGTGCCAGCAGCTTAATGGGGAAAGAGGCTTTCTTT

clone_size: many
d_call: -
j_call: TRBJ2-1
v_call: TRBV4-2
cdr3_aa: CASRLDTYNEQFF
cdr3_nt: TGTGCCAGCAGACTCGATACATACAATGAGCAGTTCTTC

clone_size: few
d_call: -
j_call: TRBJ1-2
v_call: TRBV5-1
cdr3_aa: CASSLLSDYGYTF
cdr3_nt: TGCGCCAGCAGCTTGTTATCCGACTATGGCTACACCTTC

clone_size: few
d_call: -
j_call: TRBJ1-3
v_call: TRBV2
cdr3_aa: CASGRGMSSGNTIYF
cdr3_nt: TGTGCCAGCGGTCGGGGGATGAGCTCTGGAAACACCATATATTTT

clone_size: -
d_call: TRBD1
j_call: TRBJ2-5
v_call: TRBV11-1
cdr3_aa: CASSWTGDGETQYF
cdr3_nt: TGTGCCAGCAGCTGGACAGGAGACGGAGAGACCCAGTACTTC

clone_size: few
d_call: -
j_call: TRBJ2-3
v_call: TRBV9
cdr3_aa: CASSVGDPATDTQYF
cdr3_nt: TGTGCCAGCAGCGTAGGGGACCCGGCCACAGATACGCAGTATTTT

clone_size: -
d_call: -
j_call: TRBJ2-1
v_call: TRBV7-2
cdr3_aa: CASSYGQINEQFF
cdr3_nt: TGTGCCAGCAGCTATGGGCAGATCAATGAGCAGTTCTTC

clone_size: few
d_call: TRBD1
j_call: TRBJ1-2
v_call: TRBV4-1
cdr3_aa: CASSQEGTVYYGYTF
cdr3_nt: TGCGCCAGCAGCCAAGAGGGGACAGTATACTATGGCTACACCTTC

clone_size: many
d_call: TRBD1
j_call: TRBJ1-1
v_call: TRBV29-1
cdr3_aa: CSVEEGARTEAFF
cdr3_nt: TGCAGCGTTGAGGAGGGGGCGCGGACTGAAGCTTTCTTT